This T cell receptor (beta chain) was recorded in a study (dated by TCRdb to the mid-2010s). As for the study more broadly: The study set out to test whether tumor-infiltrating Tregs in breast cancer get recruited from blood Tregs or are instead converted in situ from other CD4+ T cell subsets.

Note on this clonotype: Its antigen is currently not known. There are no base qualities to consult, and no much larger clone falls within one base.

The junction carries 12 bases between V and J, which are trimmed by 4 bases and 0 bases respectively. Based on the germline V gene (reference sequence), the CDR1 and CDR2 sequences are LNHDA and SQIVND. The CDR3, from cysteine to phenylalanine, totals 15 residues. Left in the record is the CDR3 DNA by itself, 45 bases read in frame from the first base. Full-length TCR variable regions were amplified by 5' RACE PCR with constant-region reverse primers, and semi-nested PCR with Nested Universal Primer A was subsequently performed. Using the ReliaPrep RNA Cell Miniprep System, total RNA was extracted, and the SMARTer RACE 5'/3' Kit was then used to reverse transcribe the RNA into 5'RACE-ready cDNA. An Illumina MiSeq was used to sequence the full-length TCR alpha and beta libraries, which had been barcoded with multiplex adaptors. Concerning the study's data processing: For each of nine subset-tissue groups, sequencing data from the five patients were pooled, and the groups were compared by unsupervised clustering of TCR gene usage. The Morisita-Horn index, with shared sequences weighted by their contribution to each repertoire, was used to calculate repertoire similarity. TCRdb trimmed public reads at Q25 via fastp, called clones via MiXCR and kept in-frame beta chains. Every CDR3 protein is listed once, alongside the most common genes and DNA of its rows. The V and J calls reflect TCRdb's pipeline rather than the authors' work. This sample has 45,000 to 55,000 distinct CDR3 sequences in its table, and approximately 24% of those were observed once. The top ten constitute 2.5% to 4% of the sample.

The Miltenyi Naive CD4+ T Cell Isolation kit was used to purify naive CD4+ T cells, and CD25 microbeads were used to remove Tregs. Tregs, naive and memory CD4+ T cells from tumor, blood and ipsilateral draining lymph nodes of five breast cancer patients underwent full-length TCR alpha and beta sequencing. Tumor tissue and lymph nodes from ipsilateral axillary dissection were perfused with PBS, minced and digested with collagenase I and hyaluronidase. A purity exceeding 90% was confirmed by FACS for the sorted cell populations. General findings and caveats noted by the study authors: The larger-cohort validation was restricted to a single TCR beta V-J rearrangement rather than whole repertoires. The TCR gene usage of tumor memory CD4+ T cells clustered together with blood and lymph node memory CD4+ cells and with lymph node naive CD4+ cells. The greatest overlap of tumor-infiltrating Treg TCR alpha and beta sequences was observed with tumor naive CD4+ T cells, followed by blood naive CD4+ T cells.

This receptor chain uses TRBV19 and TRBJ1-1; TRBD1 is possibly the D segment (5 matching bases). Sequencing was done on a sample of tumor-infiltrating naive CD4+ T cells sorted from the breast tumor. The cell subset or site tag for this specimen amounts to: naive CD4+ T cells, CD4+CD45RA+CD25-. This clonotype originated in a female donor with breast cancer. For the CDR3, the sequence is CASSTRQKMNTEAFF. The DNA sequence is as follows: TGTGCCAGTAGTACCCGACAGAAGATGAACACTGAAGCTTTCTTT.